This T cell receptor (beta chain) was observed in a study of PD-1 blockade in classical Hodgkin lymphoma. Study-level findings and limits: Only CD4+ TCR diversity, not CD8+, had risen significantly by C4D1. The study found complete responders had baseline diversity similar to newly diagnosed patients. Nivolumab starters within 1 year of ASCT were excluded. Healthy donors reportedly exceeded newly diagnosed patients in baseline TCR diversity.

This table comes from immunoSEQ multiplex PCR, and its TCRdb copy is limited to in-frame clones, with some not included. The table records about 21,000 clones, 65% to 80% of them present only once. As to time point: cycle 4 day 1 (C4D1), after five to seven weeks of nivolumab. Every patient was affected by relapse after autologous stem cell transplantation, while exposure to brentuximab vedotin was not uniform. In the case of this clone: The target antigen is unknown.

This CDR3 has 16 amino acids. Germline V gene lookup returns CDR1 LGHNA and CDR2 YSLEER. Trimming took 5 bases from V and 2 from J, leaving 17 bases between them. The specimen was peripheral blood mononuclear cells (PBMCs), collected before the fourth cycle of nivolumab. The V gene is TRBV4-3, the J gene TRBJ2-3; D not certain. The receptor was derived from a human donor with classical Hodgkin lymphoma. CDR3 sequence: CASSSDTVSATDTQYF. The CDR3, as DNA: TGCGCCAGCAGCTCCGACACAGTGTCTGCCACAGATACGCAGTATTTT.